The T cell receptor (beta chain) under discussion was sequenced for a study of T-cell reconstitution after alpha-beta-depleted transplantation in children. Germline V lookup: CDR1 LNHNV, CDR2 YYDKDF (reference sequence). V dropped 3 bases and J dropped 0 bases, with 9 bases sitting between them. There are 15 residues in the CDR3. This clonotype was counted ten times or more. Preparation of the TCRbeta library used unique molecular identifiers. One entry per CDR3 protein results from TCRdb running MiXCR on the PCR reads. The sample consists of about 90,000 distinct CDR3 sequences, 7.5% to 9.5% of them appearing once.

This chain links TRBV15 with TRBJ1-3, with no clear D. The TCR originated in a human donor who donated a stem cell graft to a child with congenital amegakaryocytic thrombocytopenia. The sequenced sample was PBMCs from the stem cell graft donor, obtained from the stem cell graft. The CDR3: CATSSQRGSGNTIYF. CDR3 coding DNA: TGTGCCACCAGCAGTCAGCGGGGCTCTGGAAACACCATATATTTT.